The entry below gives a single T cell receptor beta chain sequence along with its context. Antigen: not known. At one of its ends the junction is not consistent with the germline gene, which may arise from a read error. This sample stems from a study of tumor and adjacent non-tumor tissue in lung cancer. Study summary: The patients, around 11 men and 5 women, were roughly 30 to 85 with stage I to III disease.

A modified ARM-PCR protocol with three rounds of nested PCR amplified TCRbeta. Each CDR3 protein gets one entry after TCRdb re-called the multiplex PCR reads with MiXCR. In the table there are around 200,000 distinct CDR3 sequences, 70% to 75% of which are singletons. The template was RNA from unsorted bulk tissue. Overall study findings and caveats: Compared with tumor, normal lung showed significantly lower TCR diversity. Normal lung showed higher cumulative top 100 clone frequency than tumor.

The source material was lung tumor tissue. The TCR originated in a man aged 55 to 70 with non-small cell lung cancer.

The CDR3 coding sequence is TGTGCCAGCAGTTATGCCAGACTGATTTATGGCTACACATTC. It yields the protein CASSYARLIYGYTF. The J gene is TRBJ1-2, the V gene TRBV12-3 or TRBV12-4; D unclear. There are 14 residues in the CDR3.